This record covers a single TCR beta chain. Its antigen is not known. This sample was taken from a study of response to subunit inactivated influenza vaccine. Overall study results and limits: The authors put forward the suggestion that each seasonal influenza vaccination may bring in only a limited number of new T cells.

TCRdb analysed the RT-PCR reads with MiXCR anew, one entry per CDR3 protein. Found here are a few hundred thousand distinct CDR3 sequences, around 13% of them singletons; the top ten hold approximately 12%. CDR3 length equals 18 residues. Looked up from germline, CDR1 is PRHDT and CDR2 is FYEKMQ (reference sequence). Trimming shortened V by 5 bases and J by 1 base, and 18 bases separated the two germline ends. The receptor comes from a man between 50 and 59 years old who received an inactivated influenza vaccine. The sample in question was PBMCs from blood, obtained 12 days after vaccination. The genes are TRBV13 and TRBJ2-6, with D hard to call. CDR3 sequence reads: CASSNRVNSPSGANVLTF. The CDR3 region has the DNA TGTGCCAGCAGCAACCGGGTGAACTCCCCTTCTGGGGCCAACGTCCTGACTTTC. Full variable domain (missing parts from reference TRBV13 and TRBJ2-6): AAGVIQSPRHLIKEKRETATLKCYPIPRHDTVYWYQQGPGQDPQFLISFYEKMQSDKGSIPDRFSAQQFSDYHSELNMSSLELGDSALYFCASSNRVNSPSGANVLTFGAGSRLTVL.